Listed below are T cell receptor beta chains from one sample, sequenced in a study of OX40 agonist ivuxolimab in advanced cancers. Method: immunoSEQ multiplex PCR; TCRdb's copy keeps in-frame clones and lacks some. Of more than 85,000 clones in the sample, over 75% were seen once. The input for sequencing was CD4+ or CD8+ T cells sorted from blood, taken in a trial of the OX40 agonist ivuxolimab. The receptors shown here come from an adult with an advanced solid tumor such as melanoma, head and neck, liver or kidney cancer. The CDR3 runs from the conserved cysteine through the conserved F or W. D genes are given only for firm matches. Size is omitted from some rows. Given values are once, few, many or a class for expanded clones.

clone size: -; J gene: TRBJ2-5; D gene: TRBD2; V gene: TRBV7-3; CDR3 DNA: TGTGCCAGCAGCCCGGGGGGAGGCACTGGAGAGACCCAGTACTTC; CDR3 protein: CASSPGGGTGETQYF
clone size: -; J gene: TRBJ2-2; D gene: TRBD2; V gene: TRBV4-3; CDR3 DNA: TGCGCCAGCAGAATTAGCGGGAGCTTAAACACCGGGGAGCTGTTTTTT; CDR3 protein: CASRISGSLNTGELFF
clone size: -; J gene: TRBJ1-1; D gene: -; V gene: TRBV11-2; CDR3 DNA: TGTGCCAGCAGCTTAGGACAGAACACTGAAGCTTTCTTT; CDR3 protein: CASSLGQNTEAFF
clone size: few; J gene: TRBJ2-1; D gene: TRBD2; V gene: TRBV7-3; CDR3 DNA: TGTGCCAGCAGCCTGTCGGCGGGAGTGGGAAGGAATGAGCAGTTCTTC; CDR3 protein: CASSLSAGVGRNEQFF
clone size: -; J gene: TRBJ2-7; D gene: TRBD2; V gene: TRBV28; CDR3 DNA: TGTGCCAGCAGTTCGGCTGACGGGACTAGCGGGAGGATATACGAGCAGTACTTC; CDR3 protein: CASSSADGTSGRIYEQYF
clone size: -; J gene: TRBJ2-1; D gene: TRBD1; V gene: TRBV4-1; CDR3 DNA: TGCGCCAGCAGCCAAGTCCAGGACAGGATCACCCACAATGAGCAGTTCTTC; CDR3 protein: CASSQVQDRITHNEQFF
clone size: -; J gene: TRBJ1-2; D gene: -; V gene: TRBV5-1; CDR3 DNA: TGCGCCAGCAGCTCATTGCTTTTGGGAGATTATGGCTACACCTTC; CDR3 protein: CASSSLLLGDYGYTF
clone size: -; J gene: TRBJ2-1; D gene: -; V gene: TRBV7-2; CDR3 DNA: TGTGCCAGCAGCTTAGCACACGGGAGAATTGAGCAGTTCTTC; CDR3 protein: CASSLAHGRIEQFF
clone size: once; J gene: TRBJ2-1; D gene: TRBD2; V gene: TRBV27; CDR3 DNA: TGTGCCAGCAGTCGTAAGCGGGAGCTGAATGAGCAGTTCTTC; CDR3 protein: CASSRKRELNEQFF
clone size: -; J gene: TRBJ2-2; D gene: -; V gene: TRBV6-5; CDR3 DNA: TGTGCCAGCAGTCCCTCACAGATGAACACCGGGGAGCTGTTTTTT; CDR3 protein: CASSPSQMNTGELFF
clone size: -; J gene: TRBJ2-7; D gene: TRBD2; V gene: TRBV11-2; CDR3 DNA: TGTGCCAGCACCCTTGAGCGGGGTCCCTACGAGCAGTACTTC; CDR3 protein: CASTLERGPYEQYF
clone size: -; J gene: TRBJ2-4; D gene: -; V gene: TRBV4-1; CDR3 DNA: TGCGCCAGCAGCCAAGGACGGCAGGAGTACTTC; CDR3 protein: CASSQGRQEYF
clone size: -; J gene: TRBJ2-7; D gene: TRBD2; V gene: TRBV29-1; CDR3 DNA: TGCAGCGTTGTTAGCGGGAGCTACGAGCAGTACTTC; CDR3 protein: CSVVSGSYEQYF
clone size: -; J gene: TRBJ2-7; D gene: TRBD2; V gene: TRBV5-6; CDR3 DNA: TGTGCCAGCAGCCCCTCTAGCGGGAGGACTCCCTACGAGCAGTACTTC; CDR3 protein: CASSPSSGRTPYEQYF
clone size: -; J gene: TRBJ1-2; D gene: TRBD1; V gene: TRBV28; CDR3 DNA: TGTGCCAGCAGTGGCCCCGGAGACAGGGTTGGGTTTGGCTACACCTTC; CDR3 protein: CASSGPGDRVGFGYTF
clone size: -; J gene: TRBJ2-3; D gene: TRBD2; V gene: TRBV9; CDR3 DNA: TGTGCCAGCAGCTTGACAGCGGGAGGGCCCACAGATACGCAGTATTTT; CDR3 protein: CASSLTAGGPTDTQYF
clone size: -; J gene: TRBJ2-2; D gene: -; V gene: TRBV4-1; CDR3 DNA: TGCGCCAGCAGCCAAGCTCTTCGGCTATCCGGGGAGCTGTTTTTT; CDR3 protein: CASSQALRLSGELFF